This T cell receptor beta chain was recorded in a study of blood T cell repertoires in COVID-19. Overall study: The United States, Italy and Spain supplied acute and convalescent COVID-19 samples. From T cells, B-cell-depleted T cells, or PBMCs came the material, which was cDNA or gDNA.

The repertoire was sequenced with immunoSEQ multiplex PCR; TCRdb's copy has only in-frame clones and lacks some. This table holds roughly 100,000 clones, approximately 78% found once. Trimming pared 0 bases from V and 7 bases from J, leaving 12 bases between. The germline V gene encodes CDR1 LGHNA and CDR2 YNFKEQ. There are 15 residues in the CDR3. The sequencing input was peripheral blood. This sequence was found in a woman of 80 years or more with acute or convalescent COVID-19. This chain uses TRBV4-2 with TRBJ2-2, with unresolved D. The chain's CDR3 is CASSQEQRNDGELFF. Here the CDR3 DNA reads TGTGCCAGCAGCCAAGAACAACGCAACGACGGGGAGCTGTTTTTT.